The 27 T cell receptor beta chains reported below all come from one sample, sequenced in a study of patients and donors after allogeneic stem cell transplantation (dated by TCRdb to 2020 to 2022). Receptor amplification or capture employed RT-PCR. TCRdb lists the instrument as NextSeq 550. The public reads were reanalyzed by TCRdb: fastp trimming at Q25, MiXCR alignment, in-frame beta chains only. All rows with the same CDR3 protein become a single entry with the most common DNA and genes. The sample contains under 95,000 distinct CDR3 sequences, around 5% of them found a single time. Of the sample, around 2.6% is held by the ten largest clones. Input material: blood, either unsorted or a sorted T cell fraction (not recorded which). The receptors come from a human donor who was either an allogeneic HSCT recipient or a stem cell or donor lymphocyte infusion donor (not recorded which). It is not recorded whose cells these are; they may come from a transplant donor.

This clonotype was found a few times. J is TRBJ2-2 and V is TRBV7-2; possibly TRBD1 or TRBD2 for D (5 bases each). The CDR3 has 17 residues. V shed 4 bases and J shed 5 bases, with 20 bases lying between them. Germline loops: CDR1 SGHTA, CDR2 FQGNSA. CDR3 in amino acids: CASSSGPLLSGTGELFF. The CDR3 coding sequence is TGTGCCAGCAGCTCGGGACCCTTGCTGTCGGGGACCGGGGAGCTGTTTTTT. The full variable domain, completed using reference TRBV7-2 and TRBJ2-2, is GAGVSQSPSNKVTEKGKDVELRCDPISGHTALYWYRQSLGQGLEFLIYFQGNSAPDKSGLPSDRFSAERTGGSVSTLTIQRTQQEDSAVYLCASSSGPLLSGTGELFFGEGSRLTVL.

At least ten counts were recorded for this clonotype. The chain is built from TRBV11-3 and TRBJ1-5; D remains unclear. Trimming cost V 5 bases and J 4 bases, with 9 bases left between them. CDR1 and CDR2 (germline): SGHNT, YENEEA. The CDR3 runs 13 residues. The CDR3 loop reads CASSPGPNQPQHF. In nucleotides, the CDR3 is TGTGCCAGCAGCCCCGGACCAAATCAGCCCCAGCATTTT.

In this sample, this clonotype turned up many times. The rearrangement links TRBV10-3 to TRBJ2-2; D assignment may be TRBD1 or TRBD2 (5 bases each). CDR1 and CDR2 from the germline V gene are ENHRY and SYGVKD. The CDR3 is made up of 15 amino acids. V was clipped by 3 bases and J by 5 bases, with 13 bases between them. The CDR3 reads CAISERTPGTGELFF. The CDR3, as DNA: TGTGCCATCAGTGAAAGGACACCGGGAACCGGGGAGCTGTTTTTT.

Turning to this clonotype: An end of the junction differs from the germline gene, which may be a read error. The V call is TRBV5-5, the J call TRBJ2-6; D might be TRBD1 or TRBD2, each matching 5 bases. The CDR3 spans 16 residues. Germline V gives CDR1 SGHKS, CDR2 YYEKEE (reference sequence). CDR3: CASSVRSGPGANVLIF. The CDR3 DNA reads as TGTGCCAGCAGCGTAAGGTCGGGGCCTGGGGCCAACGTCCTGATTTTC.

The chain links TRBV4-1 to TRBJ2-3; D may match TRBD1 or TRBD2 (5 bases each). In germline, CDR1 is MGHRA, CDR2 YSYEKL. V was trimmed by 0 bases and J by 2 bases, leaving 9 bases between them. The CDR3 is 15 amino acids. CDR3 coding DNA: TGCGCCAGCAGCCAAGAGGCAGGGACCACAGATACGCAGTATTTT. The encoded protein is CASSQEAGTTDTQYF.

This clonotype was observed many times. This chain uses TRBV9 with TRBJ2-1; no reliable D call. Trimming removed 0 bases from V and 4 bases from J, with 11 bases in between. The germline CDR1 and CDR2 sequences are SGDLS and YYNGEE. This CDR3 is 15 amino acids long. CDR3 in DNA: TGTGCCAGCAGCGTAGAGAGGTGGGCTTACAATGAGCAGTTCTTC. Amino acids: CASSVERWAYNEQFF.

This clonotype was found a few times. This chain links TRBV27 with TRBJ2-3; 8 bases are shared with TRBD1. V was pared by 5 bases and J by 4 bases, with 11 bases of the junction left unmatched. Germline CDR1 and CDR2: MNHEY and SMNVEV (reference sequence). The CDR3 runs 16 residues. In DNA form, the CDR3 reads TGTGCCAGCAGTAGCTTCGGACAGGGTGTCGCAGATACGCAGTATTTT. The encoded protein is CASSSFGQGVADTQYF.

The V and J genes are TRBV9 and TRBJ2-7, with TRBD1 as a possible D gene (6 bases). The CDR3 is 15 amino acids. The V and J ends lost 4 bases and 0 bases respectively, with 14 bases between them. The germline V gene encodes CDR1 SGDLS and CDR2 YYNGEE. CDR3 nucleotides: TGTGCCAGCAGCTCAACGGGACAAAGCTCCTACGAGCAGTACTTC. Encoded protein: CASSSTGQSSYEQYF.

This clonotype has a count of ten or more. The chain recombines TRBV20-1 with TRBJ2-1, with D possibly TRBD1 on 5 matching bases. V was shortened by 0 bases and J by 11 bases, with 17 bases between the two germline ends. Germline values: CDR1 DFQATT, CDR2 SNEGSKA (reference sequence). This CDR3 spans 14 amino acids. Here the CDR3 reads CSARDLRASVKQFF. The CDR3, as DNA: TGCAGTGCTAGAGATCTCAGGGCCTCGGTAAAGCAGTTCTTC.

This clonotype came up a few times. The chain links TRBV5-1 to TRBJ2-1, with 9 bases fitting TRBD1. This CDR3 is built from 17 residues. Germline CDR1 and CDR2: SGHRS and YFSETQ. J lost 7 bases, V lost 3 bases, and 14 bases had no gene match. This CDR3 reads CASSSELPGTGSNEQFF. CDR3 sequence (DNA): TGCGCCAGCAGCTCCGAACTTCCCGGGACAGGGTCGAATGAGCAGTTCTTC.

This clonotype has ten or more counts. The chain links TRBV5-5 to TRBJ2-2; D remains unclear. This CDR3 is built from 14 residues. Germline CDR1 is SGHKS and CDR2 is YYEKEE (reference sequence). V lost 2 bases, J lost 8 bases, and 13 bases lay in between. The CDR3 spells CASSFWESAGELFF. The CDR3 nucleotides are TGTGCCAGCAGCTTCTGGGAAAGTGCGGGGGAGCTGTTTTTT. The full variable domain, completed using reference TRBV5-5 and TRBJ2-2, is DAGVTQSPTHLIKTRGQQVTLRCSPISGHKSVSWYQQVLGQGPQFIFQYYEKEERGRGNFPDRFSARQFPNYSSELNVNALLLGDSALYLCASSFWESAGELFFGEGSRLTVL.

This clonotype was observed a handful of times. V usage is TRBV28 and J usage is TRBJ2-6; TRBD1 might be the D (6 bases). Germline-derived CDR1 and CDR2 are MDHEN and SYDVKM. The CDR3 runs 17 residues. V lost 5 bases and J lost 1, with 15 bases in between. The CDR3 reads CASSPRTVLSGANVLTF. CDR3 bases: TGTGCCAGCAGTCCCCGGACAGTCCTTTCTGGGGCCAACGTCCTGACTTTC.

This clonotype was seen at least ten times. The V call is TRBV6-5, the J call TRBJ1-1; TRBD1 aligns across 9 bases. The V gene's germline CDR1 is MNHEY and CDR2 SVGAGI. The CDR3 is 15 amino acids. The junction had 11 bases not matched to a gene; V was cut back by 2 bases and J by 10 bases. The CDR3 DNA is TGTGCCAGCAGTTACGGCGGGACAGGGACTCGGAGAGCTTTCTTT. It codes for CASSYGGTGTRRAFF.

This clonotype was seen at least ten times. The chain carries TRBV10-3 and TRBJ2-2, with 14 bases identical to TRBD2. V dropped 9 bases and J dropped 5; count of bases not matched to a gene: 5. There are 15 residues in the CDR3. Germline values: CDR1 ENHRY, CDR2 SYGVKD. In DNA, the CDR3 is TGTGCCATTACCGGGACTAGCGGGAGTACCGGGGAGCTGTTTTTT. Protein sequence: CAITGTSGSTGELFF.

This clonotype was detected only a few times. The genes are TRBV7-6 and TRBJ2-1; 8 nucleotides align to TRBD2. CDR3 length equals 15 residues. In germline, CDR1 is SGHVS, CDR2 FNYEAQ. V gave up 1 base and J gave up 3 bases; unmatched junction bases: 2. The CDR3 coding sequence is TGTGCCAGCAGCTTAGGTAGCGGGGTCTACAATGAGCAGTTCTTC. Its translation is CASSLGSGVYNEQFF.

This clonotype was counted at least ten times. J is TRBJ2-5 and V is TRBV3-1; 7 bases fit TRBD2. CDR3 size: 14 residues. CDR1 is LGHDT, CDR2 YNNKEL, per germline (reference sequence). V shed 2 bases, J shed 4 bases, and the junction held 4 bases outside the gene matches. The CDR3 coding sequence is TGTGCCAGCAGCCAAAGCGGGACCGGAGAGACCCAGTACTTC. Protein product: CASSQSGTGETQYF.

The chain has TRBV7-2 and TRBJ2-6; unclear D gene. V shed 4 bases and J shed 3 bases, with 16 bases lying between them. The germline V gene encodes CDR1 SGHTA and CDR2 FQGNSA. The CDR3 extends over 17 amino acids. DNA of the CDR3: TGTGCCAGCAGCTCCGGGCTGGTGTTTGGTGGGGCCAACGTCCTGACTTTC. It yields the protein CASSSGLVFGGANVLTF.

By sample fraction, this clonotype is medium-sized. The gene calls are TRBV10-3 and TRBJ1-1, with D maybe TRBD1 (5 bases). The germline V gene encodes CDR1 ENHRY and CDR2 SYGVKD. The ends were cut back, 4 bases at V and 1 base at J, with 13 bases in the middle. This CDR3 is built from 15 residues. CDR3 amino acids: CAISGSNRRNTEAFF. The CDR3 DNA reads as TGTGCCATCAGTGGATCGAACAGGAGGAACACTGAAGCTTTCTTT.

This clonotype was observed many times. This chain joins TRBV15 and TRBJ1-1; D not resolved. V was pared by 2 bases and J by 1 base, with 8 bases between. Per the germline V gene, CDR1 is LNHNV and CDR2 is YYDKDF (reference sequence). There are 14 residues in the CDR3. The CDR3: CATSRRTRNTEAFF. The CDR3, as DNA: TGTGCCACCAGCAGAAGAACAAGGAACACTGAAGCTTTCTTT.

This clonotype was observed a handful of times. The chain employs TRBV5-4 and TRBJ2-1, with D perhaps TRBD1 (6 bases). The CDR3 is 15 residues long. Per the germline V gene, CDR1 is SGHNT and CDR2 is YYREEE (reference sequence). The V and J ends lost 4 bases and 6 bases respectively, with 17 bases between them. DNA for the CDR3: TGTGCCAGCAGCCCGCCCTTACAGGGTTTCAATGAGCAGTTCTTC. Its protein product is CASSPPLQGFNEQFF.

There are a few counts of this clonotype. The chain uses TRBV2 and TRBJ1-1; D is perhaps TRBD1 (5 bases). The germline V gene encodes CDR1 SNHLY and CDR2 FYNNEI. This CDR3 comprises 14 residues. The V end was cut by 3 bases, the J end by 4 bases, with 12 bases between. CDR3 bases: TGTGCCAGCAGTGATAAGTCTGGGACCACTGAAGCTTTCTTT. It is translated as CASSDKSGTTEAFF.

This clonotype occurred a few times. The chain joins TRBV6-1 to TRBJ1-1; no definite D call. Germline CDR1 and CDR2: MNHNS and SASEGT. Trimming pared 2 bases from V and 6 bases from J, leaving 19 bases between. This CDR3 spans 16 amino acids. The CDR3 spells CASSEPGLRLDSEAFF. The CDR3 DNA reads TGTGCCAGCAGTGAACCTGGATTACGCCTGGATTCTGAAGCTTTCTTT.

In this sample, this clonotype turned up many times. The genes are TRBV5-1 and TRBJ2-1; a possible D gene is TRBD2 (7 bases). Trimming removed 3 bases from V and 12 bases from J, with 13 bases in between. This CDR3 spans 12 amino acids. Germline V CDR1 and CDR2: SGHRS, YFSETQ. The CDR3 region is CASSYEGGGQFF. In DNA form, the CDR3 reads TGCGCCAGCAGCTATGAGGGAGGGGGGCAGTTCTTC.

There are a few counts of this clonotype. The J gene is TRBJ2-1, the V gene TRBV4-2; 10 positions agree with TRBD2. J lost 10 bases, V lost 2 bases, and 8 bases had no gene match. From germline, CDR1 is LGHNA and CDR2 YNFKEQ. The CDR3 runs to 15 residues. For the CDR3, the DNA is TGTGCCAGCAGCCAATTCCTAGCGGGAGATCAGGAGCAGTTCTTC. Translated, it gives CASSQFLAGDQEQFF.

This clonotype was seen repeatedly, ten times or more. The chain uses TRBV20-1 and TRBJ2-1, with 13 bases lining up with TRBD2. There are 14 residues in the CDR3. CDR1 DFQATT and CDR2 SNEGSKA come from the germline V gene (reference sequence). V shed 5 bases and J 7 bases; nucleotides not matched to a gene: 5. This CDR3 is CSAPGLAGDNEQFF. CDR3 DNA sequence: TGCAGTGCTCCAGGACTAGCGGGAGATAATGAGCAGTTCTTC.

The chain recombines TRBV9 with TRBJ2-2; D remains unclear. V lost 0 bases and J lost 0, with 6 bases in between. Germline V CDR1 and CDR2: SGDLS, YYNGEE. This CDR3 has 15 residues. The CDR3 sequence is CASSVGRTNTGELFF. CDR3 nucleotides: TGTGCCAGCAGCGTAGGTCGGACGAACACCGGGGAGCTGTTTTTT.

At least ten counts were recorded for this clonotype. The genes are TRBV6-6 and TRBJ2-3; D ambiguous. V was cut by 6 bases and J by 5 bases, with 9 bases left in between. The CDR3 consists of 12 residues. Germline V gives CDR1 MNHNY, CDR2 SVGAGI (reference sequence). The CDR3 DNA follows: TGTGCCAGCAGCCCGACTCGAGATACGCAGTATTTT. This gives the protein CASSPTRDTQYF.